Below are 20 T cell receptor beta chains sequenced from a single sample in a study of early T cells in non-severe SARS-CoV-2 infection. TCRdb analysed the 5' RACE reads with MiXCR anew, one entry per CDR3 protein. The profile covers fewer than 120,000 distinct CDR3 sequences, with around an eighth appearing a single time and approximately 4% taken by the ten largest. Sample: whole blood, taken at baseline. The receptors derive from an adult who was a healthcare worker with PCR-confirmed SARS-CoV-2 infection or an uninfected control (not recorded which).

The CDR3 spells CASSQDDGTGPSTDTQYF. The CDR3 region has the DNA TGTGCCAGCAGCCAAGATGATGGGACAGGCCCTAGCACAGATACGCAGTATTTT. J is TRBJ2-3 and V is TRBV3-1, with 8 bases identical to TRBD1. V lost 0 bases to trimming and J lost 0 bases; unmatched junction nucleotides: 8. The CDR3 spans 18 residues. Germline CDR1 is LGHDT and CDR2 is YNNKEL (reference sequence).

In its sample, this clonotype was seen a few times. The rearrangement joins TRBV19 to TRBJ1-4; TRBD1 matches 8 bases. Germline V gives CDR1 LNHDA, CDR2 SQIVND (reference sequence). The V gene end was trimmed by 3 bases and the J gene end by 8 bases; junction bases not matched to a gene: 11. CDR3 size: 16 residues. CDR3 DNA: TGTGCCAGTAGTATCACCACAGGGGGAAGGGACGAAAAACTGTTTTTT. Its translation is CASSITTGGRDEKLFF.

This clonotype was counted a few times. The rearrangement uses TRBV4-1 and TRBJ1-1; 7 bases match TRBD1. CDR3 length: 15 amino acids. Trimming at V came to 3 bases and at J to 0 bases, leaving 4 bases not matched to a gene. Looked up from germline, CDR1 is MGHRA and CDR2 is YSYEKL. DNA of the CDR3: TGCGCCAGCAGCCAGGAGACAGGGCTGAACACTGAAGCTTTCTTT. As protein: CASSQETGLNTEAFF.

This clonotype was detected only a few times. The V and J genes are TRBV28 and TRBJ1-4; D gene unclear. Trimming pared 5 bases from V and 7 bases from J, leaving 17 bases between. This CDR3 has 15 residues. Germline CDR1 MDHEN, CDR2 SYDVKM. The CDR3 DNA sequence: TGTGCCAGCAGTGAACAAGGATCCCTACGTGAAAAACTGTTTTTT. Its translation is CASSEQGSLREKLFF.

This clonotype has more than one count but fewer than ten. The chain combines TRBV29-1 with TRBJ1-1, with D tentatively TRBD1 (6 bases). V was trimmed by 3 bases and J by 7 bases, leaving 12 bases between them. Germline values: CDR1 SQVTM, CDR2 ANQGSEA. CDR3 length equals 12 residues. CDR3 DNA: TGCAGCGTTGAGGTCCCAGGGGTTGAAGCTTTCTTT. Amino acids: CSVEVPGVEAFF.

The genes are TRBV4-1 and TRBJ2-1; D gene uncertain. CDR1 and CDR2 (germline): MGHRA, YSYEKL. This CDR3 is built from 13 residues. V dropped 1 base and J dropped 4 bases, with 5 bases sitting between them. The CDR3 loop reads CASSQGLYNEQFF. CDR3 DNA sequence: TGCGCCAGCAGCCAAGGACTGTACAATGAGCAGTTCTTC.

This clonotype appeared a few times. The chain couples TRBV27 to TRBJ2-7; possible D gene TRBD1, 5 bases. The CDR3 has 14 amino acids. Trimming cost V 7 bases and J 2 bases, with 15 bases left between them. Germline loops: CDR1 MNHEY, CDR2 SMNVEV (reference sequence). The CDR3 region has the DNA TGTGCCAGCACCTTAAGGGGTGGTGCCTACGAGCAGTACTTC. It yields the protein CASTLRGGAYEQYF.

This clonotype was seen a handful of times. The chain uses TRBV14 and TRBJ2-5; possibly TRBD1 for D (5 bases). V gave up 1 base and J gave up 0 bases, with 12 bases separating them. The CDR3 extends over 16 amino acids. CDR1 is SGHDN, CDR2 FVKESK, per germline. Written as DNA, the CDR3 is TGTGCCAGCAGCCAAGTCGTGACAGCGTACCAAGAGACCCAGTACTTC. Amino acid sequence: CASSQVVTAYQETQYF.

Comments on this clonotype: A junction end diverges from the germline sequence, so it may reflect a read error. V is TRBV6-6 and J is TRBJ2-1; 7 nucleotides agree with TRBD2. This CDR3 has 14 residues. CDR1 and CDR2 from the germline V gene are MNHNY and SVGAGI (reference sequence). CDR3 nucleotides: TGTGCCAGCAGTTATAGCGGGTCCTACAATAAGCAGTTCTTC. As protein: CASSYSGSYNKQFF.

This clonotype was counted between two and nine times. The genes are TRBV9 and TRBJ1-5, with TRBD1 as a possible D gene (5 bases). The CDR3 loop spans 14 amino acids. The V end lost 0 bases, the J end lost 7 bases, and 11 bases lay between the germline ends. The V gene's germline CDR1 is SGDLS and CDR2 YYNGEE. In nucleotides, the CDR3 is TGTGCCAGCAGCGTAGACCCGACAGCCCAGCCCCAGCATTTT. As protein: CASSVDPTAQPQHF.

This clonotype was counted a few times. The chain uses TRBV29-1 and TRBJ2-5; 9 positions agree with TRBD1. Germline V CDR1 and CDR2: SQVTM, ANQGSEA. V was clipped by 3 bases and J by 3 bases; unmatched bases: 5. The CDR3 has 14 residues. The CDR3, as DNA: TGCAGCGTTGAGGATACAGGGGGCGAAGAGACCCAGTACTTC. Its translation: CSVEDTGGEETQYF.

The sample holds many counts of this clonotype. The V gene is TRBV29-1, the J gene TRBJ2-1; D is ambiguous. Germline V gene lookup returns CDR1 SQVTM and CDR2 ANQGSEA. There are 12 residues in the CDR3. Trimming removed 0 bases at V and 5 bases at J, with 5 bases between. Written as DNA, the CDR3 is TGCAGCGTTGAAGATGGAAACAATGAGCAGTTCTTC. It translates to CSVEDGNNEQFF.

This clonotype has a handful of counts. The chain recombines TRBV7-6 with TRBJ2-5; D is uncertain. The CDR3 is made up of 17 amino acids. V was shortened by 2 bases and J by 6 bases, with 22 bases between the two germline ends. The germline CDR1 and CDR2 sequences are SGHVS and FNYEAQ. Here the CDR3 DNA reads TGTGCCAGCAGCTTAAAGTCCCAAGCAGACGGACGAAAGACCCAGTACTTC. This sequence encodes CASSLKSQADGRKTQYF.

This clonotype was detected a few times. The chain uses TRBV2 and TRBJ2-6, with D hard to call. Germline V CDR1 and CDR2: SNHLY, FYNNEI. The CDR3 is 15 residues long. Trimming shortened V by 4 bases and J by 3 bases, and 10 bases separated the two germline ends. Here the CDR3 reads CASSAKSDGANVLTF. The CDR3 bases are TGTGCCAGCAGTGCAAAGTCAGATGGGGCCAACGTCCTGACTTTC.

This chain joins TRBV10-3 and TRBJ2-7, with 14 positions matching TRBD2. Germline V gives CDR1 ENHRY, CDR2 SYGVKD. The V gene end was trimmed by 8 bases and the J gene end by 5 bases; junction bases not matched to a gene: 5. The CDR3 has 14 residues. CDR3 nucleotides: TGTGCCATCTCCTGGACTAGCGGGGGGAACGAGCAGTACTTC. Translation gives CAISWTSGGNEQYF.

The CDR3 DNA follows: TGCAGTGCCTTATCTAGCGGGGGGACCATCTCTTCCTACAATGAGCAGTTCTTC. Translating it yields CSALSSGGTISSYNEQFF. The rearrangement links TRBV20-1 to TRBJ2-1, with 11 bases identical to TRBD2. The CDR3 length is 18 residues. Looked up from germline, CDR1 is DFQATT and CDR2 is SNEGSKA (reference sequence). Unmatched junction bases numbered 14, after V lost 6 bases and J lost 1 base.

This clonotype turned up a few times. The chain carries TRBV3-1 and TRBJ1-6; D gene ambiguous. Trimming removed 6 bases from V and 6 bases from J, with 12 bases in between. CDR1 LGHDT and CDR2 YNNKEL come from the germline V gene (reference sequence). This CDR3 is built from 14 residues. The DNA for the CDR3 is TGTGCCAGCAGGTCCCGGGGTTTTAATTCACCCCTCCACTTT. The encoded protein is CASRSRGFNSPLHF.

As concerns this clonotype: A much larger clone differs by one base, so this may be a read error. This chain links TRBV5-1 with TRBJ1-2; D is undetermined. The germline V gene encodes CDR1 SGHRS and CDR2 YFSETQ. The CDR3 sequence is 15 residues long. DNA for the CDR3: TGCGCCAGCATAGACCCAGGTAGTCGGCACTATGGCTGCACCTTC. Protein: CASIDPGSRHYGCTF.

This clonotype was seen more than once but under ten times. CDR3 amino acids: CASSRQGYQETQYF. CDR3 bases: TGTGCCAGCAGTCGACAGGGGTACCAAGAGACCCAGTACTTC. The chain uses TRBV6-5 and TRBJ2-5; 8 nucleotides agree with TRBD1. The CDR3 is 14 residues long. V was pared by 5 bases and J by 0 bases, with 2 bases of the junction left unmatched. CDR1 MNHEY and CDR2 SVGAGI come from the germline V gene.

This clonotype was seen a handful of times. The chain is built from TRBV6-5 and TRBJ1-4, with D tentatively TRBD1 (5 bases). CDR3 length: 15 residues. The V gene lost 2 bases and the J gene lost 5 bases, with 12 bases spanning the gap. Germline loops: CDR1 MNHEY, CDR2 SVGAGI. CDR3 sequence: CASSYSGGVNEKLFF. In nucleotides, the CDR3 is TGTGCCAGCAGTTACAGCGGGGGGGTGAATGAAAAACTGTTTTTT.